The entry below gives a single T cell receptor beta chain sequence along with its context. Its antigen specificity is not known. Within one base of it there is no much larger clone, and no base qualities were kept. This specimen comes from a study of cytomegalovirus exposure and HLA in healthy donors (dated by TCRdb to 2016 to 2017). The study in broad terms: In an earlier analysis of roughly 500 of the donors, roughly 300 Gb of sequence data and approximately 120 million unique TCR beta sequences from about 190 million T cells were reported. Roughly 310 gigabases of sequencing data and 78 million or so unique TCR sequences were included in an early release covering around 600 HLA-typed donors. The genetic ancestry cluster associated with self-reported Caucasian donors included around 76% of the 300 to 400 genotyped donors. The study aimed to test whether signatures of past pathogen exposure could be identified by cataloging public T cell receptors. Using immunosequencing, the study profiled T cell repertoires from approximately 700 subjects and related those repertoires to cytomegalovirus serostatus. Besides the first cohort of 666 subjects, a separate validation cohort made up of over 100 different subjects was used. High-throughput TCR immunosequencing, statistical association of individual TCRs with disease status, and machine learning were combined to predict cytomegalovirus infection status. A later analysis re-analyzed previously published TCR beta repertoires from 650 to 800 donors and added high-resolution HLA genotyping to study TCR occurrence patterns. Rather than drawing on any new phenotypic data, the later analysis identified candidate immune exposures from TCR beta sequences and the way those sequences occurred across donors. An earlier analysis of approximately 500 of the donors applied high-throughput TCR beta sequencing to assess whether each TCR beta V gene segment acted as functional or pseudogenic. Donor age, sex, ethnicity and CMV serostatus were compiled together with the repertoire data. A later genetic analysis took genome-wide SNP genotypes for about three fifths of the 666 donors and used that subset as a discovery cohort. All discovery cohort repertoires had been generated on a single sequencing platform. Class I and class II HLA loci were covered by the typing at four-digit resolution. The number of donors typed differed by locus, with about 629-630 for A, B, C, DRB1 and DQB1, roughly 550 for DQA1, nearly 610 for DPA1, and over 400 for DPB1. Because of strong linkage in the cohort, five DR-DQ haplotypes were treated as single units for association and clustering. Among approximately 370 genotyped donors of the cohort, an average of approximately 240,000 unique TCR beta nucleotide sequences was sequenced per donor, of which roughly 17% were non-productive. Study-wide conclusions, independent of this receptor: A cluster of highly shared sequence variants was judged likely to represent a technical artifact of the sequencing pipeline. According to a later analysis, TCR association rates differed among HLA loci, with DRB1 alleles showing the most associated TCRs and HLA-C alleles showing the fewest. The study gave a list of about 150 TCR beta chains associated with cytomegalovirus. Some IMGT-functional V segments, including TRBV6-2 and TRBV6-3, could not be distinguished by the 87-base-pair reads and were therefore excluded. Broadly in line with IMGT annotations, most TCR beta V segments showed up in productive rearrangements about 87% or about 30% of the time in an earlier analysis of roughly 590 of the donors. A further reported finding was that TCR beta sequences accurately predicted the HLA-A and HLA-B alleles for most subjects in the first cohort. When HLA alleles, especially DR and DQ, strongly co-occurred, TCR associations were difficult to assign to individual alleles. In a later analysis, HLA-associated TCR beta chains showed more clonal expansion and lower generation probabilities than non-associated chains that were equally common. For the cohort, immune exposure information was limited to CMV serostatus. According to the authors, the approach could potentially be generalized to other disease states and immunological phenotypes. The cohort was sequenced for TCR beta chains only, and without alpha or paired-chain data the features that could be detected were limited. Correlated functional status among segregating V segments might reflect linkage disequilibrium, but an unknown experimental factor could not be ruled out. HLA typing was unavailable for some donors at each locus, so association tests used only the typed subset. A later analysis associated approximately 17,000 TCR beta sequences with specific HLA alleles at a false discovery rate of 0.05. According to a later genetic analysis, donors in an Asian-associated ancestry cluster had fewer N-insertions in productive TCRs than the approximately 700-donor mean. In vitro tests confirmed that a few of the cytomegalovirus-associated TCR beta chains recognize cytomegalovirus antigens. The earlier analysis of approximately 590 of the donors excluded around 17 rarely observed V segments, including chromosome 9 orphons, because counts were too low. A later analysis reported that several top co-occurrence clusters appeared linked to parvovirus B19, influenza, CMV and Epstein-Barr virus. V-gene and J-gene trimming of TCR beta chains was associated with a missense DCLRE1C variant in a later genetic analysis, and the association was replicated in an independent cohort. Presence/absence analyses assumed roughly uniform sequencing depth across donors, an assumption that may not hold. In both the original and validation cohorts, the classifier was reported to diagnose cytomegalovirus status with high specificity and sensitivity. While some public TCRs were present in many individuals, most TCR sequences turned up only very rarely across donors. According to a later analysis, most CMV-associated TCR beta chains appeared to be HLA-restricted, and the HLA associations seemed to be driven largely by CMV exposure.

Library preparation was by the immunoSEQ multiplex PCR assay. A mixture of 60 forward primers for TCR Vbeta segments and 13 reverse primers for TCR Jbeta segments was used in the multiplex PCR. The CDR3 region of rearranged TCR beta genes was amplified from genomic DNA with a multiplex PCR assay. Amplified TCR beta libraries were sequenced as 87-base-pair reads on the Illumina HiSeq System. The study's own analysis went as follows. A later analysis counted 75 million to 100 million unique TCR beta chains across the 600 to 850 repertoires, and 10 million to 12 million of these chains were shared by at least two donors. Raw reads were error-corrected and collapsed into unique sequences by a nearest-neighbor algorithm in which closely related sequences were merged to remove PCR and sequencing errors. V, D and J gene segments were assigned by aligning CDR3 sequences to IMGT reference sequences. For a sequence to be retained, a match of at least six nucleotides was required to both a V gene segment and a J gene segment. A rearrangement was called productive if the CDR3 had no stop codons and remained in frame with V and J, and every other rearrangement was called non-productive. CDR3 was defined by IMGT convention, running from the second conserved V-encoded cysteine to the conserved J-encoded phenylalanine. Sequences without an unambiguous match to a single V gene segment were excluded from the earlier analysis of several hundred of the donors. In an earlier analysis of approximately 590 of the donors, V segments were called functional above 56.7% productive rearrangements and were called segregating when the between-donor standard deviation exceeded 5%. A statistical classification framework was developed to diagnose cytomegalovirus status using the catalog of TCR beta chain sequences. V and J gene assignment, in a later analysis, came from comparing TCR nucleotide sequences with IMGT/GENE-DB human TR gene sequences. Using the TCRdist pipeline, a later analysis assigned CDR3 sequences along with most-parsimonious VDJ recombination scenarios. In a later analysis, each TCR beta chain was defined by its CDR3 amino acid sequence together with its V-gene family, and reads without a unique V-gene family were excluded. A later analysis removed 550 to 700 highly shared, low-generation-probability nucleotide sequences to deal with suspected cross-contamination and a sequencing artifact. In a later analysis, a clonal expansion index for each public chain was calculated from normalized within-repertoire ranks of inferred template counts. A later analysis computed generation probabilities with a VDJ recombination model fitted to out-of-frame rearrangements, and checked the results against IGoR. In a later analysis, TCR-TCR, TCR-HLA and TCR-CMV co-occurrence was scored with hypergeometric tests, and a repertoire-size bias correction was applied to TCR pairs. In a later analysis, false discovery rates were estimated by permuting HLA or CMV assignments 20 times. In a later analysis, co-occurring TCRs were grouped using DBSCAN, with TCRdist sequence similarity added in when clustering inside HLA-allele-positive subsets. Co-occurrence clustering excluded repertoires with fewer than 30,000 or more than 120,000 public chains, plus five with anomalous nucleotide sharing. TCRdb carries this immuneACCESS record with in-frame sequences only. Its versions omit some clonotypes, under half of them owing to an unresolved V gene in the studies checked, with the rest unexplained. That table supplies the V and J calls and clone size; D and trimming were determined from the DNA. This sample holds 200,000 to 300,000 clones; roughly 80% were observed only once. The ten largest clones take up around 5.7% of the sample.

V is pruned by 4 bases and J by 2 bases, leaving 9 bases of the junction without a gene match. Sequences SNHLY (CDR1) and FYNNEI (CDR2) are obtained from the germline V gene. The CDR3, from cysteine to phenylalanine, totals 17 residues. Kept here is only the CDR3 DNA, which spans 51 bases and is read in frame from base 1. The cohort was made up of 666 healthy bone marrow donors. All cohort members were sampled while nominally healthy, although unrecorded immune exposures were likely present. The donor tested CMV seropositive and was one of the 289 seropositive cohort members. A peripheral blood sample was provided by each donor, and peripheral blood mononuclear cells were used for TCR beta sequencing. The Qiagen DNeasy Blood Extraction Kit was used to extract genomic DNA from the blood cell samples.

Rearrangement joined TRBV2 to TRBJ1-3, and TRBD1 matches 9 of the central bases. The sequenced sample was PBMCs. This TCR was recovered from a woman in her forties in good health and CMV-seropositive. The CDR3 region: CASSGGTGFGTGNTIYF. The DNA reads TGTGCCAGCAGTGGCGGGACAGGGTTTGGGACTGGAAACACCATATATTTT.